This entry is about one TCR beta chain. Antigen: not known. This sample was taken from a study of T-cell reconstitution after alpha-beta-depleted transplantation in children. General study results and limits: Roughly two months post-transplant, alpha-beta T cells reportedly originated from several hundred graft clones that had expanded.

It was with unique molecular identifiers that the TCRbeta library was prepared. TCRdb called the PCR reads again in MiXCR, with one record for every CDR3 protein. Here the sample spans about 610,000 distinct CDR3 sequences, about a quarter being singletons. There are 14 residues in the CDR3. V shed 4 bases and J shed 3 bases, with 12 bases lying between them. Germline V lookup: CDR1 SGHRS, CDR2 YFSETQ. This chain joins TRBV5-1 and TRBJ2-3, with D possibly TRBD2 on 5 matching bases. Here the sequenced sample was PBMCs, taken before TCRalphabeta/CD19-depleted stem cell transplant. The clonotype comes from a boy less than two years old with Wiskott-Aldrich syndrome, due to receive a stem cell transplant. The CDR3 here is CASSMGSATDTQYF. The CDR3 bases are TGCGCCAGCAGCATGGGGAGCGCGACAGATACGCAGTATTTT.